The clone carrying this T cell receptor beta chain has a handful of counts. What it recognizes is unknown. TCRdb reprocessed the reads via MiXCR and lists one record per CDR3 protein. The sample includes more than 75,000 distinct CDR3 sequences, roughly 29% seen only once; the top ten take about 72%. The data belong to a study of T cell repertoires in cytomegalovirus infection. Study-wide context: Public TCR beta signatures were indicative of both CMV infection and a matching HLA type. Whole-study results and caveats: Carriers of CMV and the relevant HLA type were discriminated by public TCR beta frequency.

Trimming cost V 2 bases and J 8 bases; bases outside gene matches: 11. In germline, CDR1 is MNHEY, CDR2 SVGAGI. This CDR3 is built from 15 residues. The sample consisted of CD8+ T cells from cultured PBMCs, taken from culture after CMV antigen stimulation. The origin of this receptor is a human donor in good health (CMV status not recorded). Some clones in this sample may be carry-over from other donors' samples. This chain uses TRBV6-5 with TRBJ1-2; 7 nucleotides agree with TRBD1. Here the CDR3 reads CASSYGQGVTGGYTF. CDR3 sequence (DNA): TGTGCCAGCAGTTACGGTCAGGGGGTCACGGGGGGCTACACCTTC.